This T cell receptor (beta chain) was recorded in a study of control samples from healthy donors and cancer patients. The CDR3 runs 14 residues. The V gene lost 4 bases and the J gene lost 4 bases, with 15 bases spanning the gap. Germline V gene lookup returns CDR1 SGDLS and CDR2 YYNGEE. The data were produced by immunoSEQ multiplex PCR, yet TCRdb's version contains in-frame clones alone and is incomplete. The data contain 200,000 to 250,000 clones, roughly 94% of them singletons. This clonotype originated in a man aged 45-60 years in good health. The chain has TRBV9 and TRBJ2-7; no definite D call. The sequenced sample consisted of blood. The CDR3 nucleotides are TGTGCCAGCAGCCCAAGAGACGGAAGGTACGAGCAGTACTTC. Its protein product is CASSPRDGRYEQYF.